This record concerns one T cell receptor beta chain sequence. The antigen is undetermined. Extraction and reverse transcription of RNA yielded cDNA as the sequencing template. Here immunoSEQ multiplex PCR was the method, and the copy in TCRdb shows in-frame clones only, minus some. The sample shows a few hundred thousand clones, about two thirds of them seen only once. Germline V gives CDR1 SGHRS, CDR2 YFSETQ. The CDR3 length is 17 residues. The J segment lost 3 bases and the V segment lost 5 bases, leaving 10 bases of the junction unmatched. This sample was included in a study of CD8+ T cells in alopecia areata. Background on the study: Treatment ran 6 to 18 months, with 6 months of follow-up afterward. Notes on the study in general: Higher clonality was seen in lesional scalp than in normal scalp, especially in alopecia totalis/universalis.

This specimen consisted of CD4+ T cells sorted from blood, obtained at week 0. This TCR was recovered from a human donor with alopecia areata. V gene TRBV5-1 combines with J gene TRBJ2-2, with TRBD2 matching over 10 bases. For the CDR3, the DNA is TGCGCCAGCAGTACTCCGACTAGCGGGTCTTACACCGGGGAGCTGTTTTTT. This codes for CASSTPTSGSYTGELFF.